The rows below give T cell receptor beta chains drawn from one sample of a study of early T cells in non-severe SARS-CoV-2 infection. TCRdb fed the 5' RACE reads into MiXCR, producing one record per CDR3 protein. Among 25,000 or so distinct CDR3 sequences listed, about 2.7% were seen once. Sequenced input: whole blood. The receptors shown here come from an adult who was a healthcare worker with PCR-confirmed SARS-CoV-2 infection or an uninfected control (not recorded which). The CDR3 runs from the conserved cysteine through the conserved F or W. Each record gives: J gene, D gene, clone size, V gene, CDR3 length, CDR3 protein, CDR3 DNA. D genes are given only for firm matches. Only some rows state a clone size, as once, few, many or a class for expanded clones.

TRBJ1-1,TRBD1,few,TRBV3-1,15,CASSQGQGFGTEAFF,TGTGCCAGCAGCCAAGGACAGGGGTTTGGCACTGAAGCTTTCTTT
TRBJ2-5,-,many,TRBV5-1,15,CASSPPGTVQETQYF,TGCGCCAGCAGCCCCCCAGGGACGGTACAAGAGACCCAGTACTTC
TRBJ2-2,TRBD2,many,TRBV6-1,16,CASSARIAGDTGELFF,TGTGCCAGCAGTGCCCGGATAGCGGGGGACACCGGGGAGCTGTTTTTT
TRBJ1-1,-,few,TRBV30,13,CAWSVGGNTEAFF,TGTGCCTGGAGTGTTGGGGGGAACACTGAAGCTTTCTTT
TRBJ2-5,-,many,TRBV10-3,15,CAISGNRDGKETQYF,TGTGCCATCAGTGGCAACCGGGACGGCAAAGAGACCCAGTACTTC
TRBJ1-1,-,medium-sized,TRBV30,11,CATERQVRAFF,TGTGCCACTGAGAGACAGGTGCGAGCTTTCTTT
TRBJ1-5,-,-,TRBV20-1,13,CSARVQINQPQHF,TGCAGTGCTAGAGTGCAGATCAATCAGCCCCAGCATTTT
TRBJ1-4,-,many,TRBV27,13,CASSSALNEKLFF,TGTGCCAGCAGTTCCGCCCTTAATGAAAAACTGTTTTTT
TRBJ2-4,-,-,TRBV19,15,CASSMGRDWENIQYF,TGTGCCAGTAGTATGGGCCGGGACTGGGAAAACATTCAGTACTTC
TRBJ1-5,-,many,TRBV20-1,16,CSARESLAWSNQPQHF,TGCAGTGCTAGAGAGAGTTTGGCTTGGAGCAATCAGCCCCAGCATTTT
TRBJ1-5,-,many,TRBV6-1,13,CASSEALGQPQHF,TGTGCCAGCAGTGAAGCGCTCGGTCAGCCCCAGCATTTT
TRBJ1-2,-,many,TRBV30,15,CAWSAGGRRGYGYTF,TGTGCCTGGAGTGCCGGGGGGCGCAGAGGCTATGGCTACACCTTC
TRBJ2-2,-,many,TRBV7-3,15,CASRSSGSGTGELFF,TGTGCCAGCAGATCATCGGGGAGCGGCACCGGGGAGCTGTTTTTT
TRBJ2-5,TRBD1,many,TRBV24-1,18,CATSDLPQGVDEQETQYF,TGTGCCACCAGTGATTTGCCGCAGGGGGTAGACGAACAAGAGACCCAGTACTTC
TRBJ1-6,TRBD1,many,TRBV6-6,13,CASSQTGDSPLHF,TGTGCCAGCAGTCAAACAGGGGATTCACCCCTCCACTTT
TRBJ1-5,TRBD1,many,TRBV27,17,CASSVRQGIEGVQPQHF,TGTGCCAGCAGTGTAAGACAGGGGATTGAAGGCGTTCAGCCCCAGCATTTT
TRBJ2-4,-,many,TRBV6-5,14,CASSYSRKGDIQYF,TGTGCCAGCAGTTACTCGAGGAAGGGGGACATTCAGTACTTC
TRBJ2-3,-,many,TRBV3-1,12,CASSQVPDTQYF,TGTGCCAGCAGCCAAGTCCCAGATACGCAGTATTTT
TRBJ1-1,-,many,TRBV5-1,15,CASSTDGQRATEAFF,TGCGCCAGCAGCACGGACGGGCAACGTGCCACTGAAGCTTTCTTT
TRBJ2-1,TRBD1,many,TRBV6-1,15,CASSVSQGVFSEQFF,TGTGCCAGCAGTGTAAGCCAGGGGGTCTTTAGTGAGCAGTTCTTC
TRBJ2-2,-,many,TRBV6-5,16,CASSPYGGGRTGELFF,TGTGCCAGCAGTCCCTATGGAGGGGGTCGCACCGGGGAGCTGTTTTTT
TRBJ2-3,-,many,TRBV6-5,14,CASSFSTLTDTQYF,TGTGCCAGCAGTTTCTCAACCCTCACAGATACGCAGTATTTT
TRBJ1-6,-,few,TRBV5-5,14,CASSLTDSNSPLHF,TGTGCCAGCAGCCTGACAGATTCTAATTCACCCCTCCACTTT
TRBJ1-1,-,many,TRBV12-3/TRBV12-4,14,CASTQVSRGTEAFF,TGTGCCAGCACCCAAGTATCCCGGGGGACTGAAGCTTTCTTT
TRBJ2-3,TRBD2,many,TRBV5-1,15,CASSRPGLASDTQYF,TGCGCCAGCAGCCGACCGGGACTAGCGTCAGATACGCAGTATTTT
TRBJ2-4,TRBD1,many,TRBV2,16,CASSLGTGGFRNIQYF,TGTGCCAGCAGCCTTGGGACAGGGGGTTTTCGGAACATTCAGTACTTC
TRBJ1-1,TRBD1,many,TRBV7-9,14,CASSSDRGSAEAFF,TGTGCCAGCAGCTCCGACAGGGGTTCGGCTGAAGCTTTCTTT
TRBJ2-5,TRBD2,many,TRBV18,16,CASSDGTIRGQETQYF,TGTGCCAGCTCAGACGGGACTATTCGAGGTCAAGAGACCCAGTACTTC
TRBJ1-5,TRBD1,many,TRBV19,14,CASSTGQGFWPQHF,TGTGCCAGTAGTACAGGACAGGGGTTCTGGCCCCAGCATTTT
TRBJ1-1,TRBD1,many,TRBV12-3/TRBV12-4,16,CASRRQGEALNTEAFF,TGTGCCAGCAGACGACAGGGTGAGGCATTGAACACTGAAGCTTTCTTT
TRBJ2-5,TRBD2,many,TRBV3-1,17,CASGSPLAGEREETQYF,TGTGCCAGCGGATCGCCTCTAGCGGGGGAACGAGAAGAGACCCAGTACTTC
TRBJ2-3,-,many,TRBV7-3,19,CASSLEFGGPGQPTDTQYF,TGTGCCAGCAGCTTAGAATTTGGCGGTCCAGGACAGCCCACAGATACGCAGTATTTT
TRBJ2-1,-,few,TRBV6-6,16,CASREVRQVSYNEQFF,TGTGCCAGCAGGGAGGTACGTCAAGTCTCCTACAATGAGCAGTTCTTC
TRBJ1-4,-,many,TRBV4-1,12,CASSLRGEKLFF,TGCGCCAGCAGCCTCAGGGGAGAGAAACTGTTTTTT
TRBJ2-5,-,many,TRBV7-2,13,CASSLWAQETQYF,TGTGCCAGCAGCTTGTGGGCCCAAGAGACCCAGTACTTC
TRBJ2-5,-,many,TRBV20-1,13,CSAKVMGQETQYF,TGCAGTGCTAAAGTTATGGGGCAAGAGACCCAGTACTTC
TRBJ1-3,-,few,TRBV6-1,13,CASRMVTGNTIYF,TGTGCCAGCAGGATGGTTACGGGGAACACCATATATTTT
TRBJ2-2,TRBD2,many,TRBV7-6,15,CASSGTSGNTGELFF,TGTGCCAGCAGCGGGACTAGCGGTAACACCGGGGAGCTGTTTTTT
TRBJ1-1,-,many,TRBV7-3,13,CASSSPPRREAFF,TGTGCCAGCAGCTCCCCCCCACGACGGGAAGCTTTCTTT
TRBJ2-5,-,many,TRBV20-1,13,CSAKDRMVETQYF,TGCAGTGCTAAAGACAGAATGGTGGAGACCCAGTACTTC
TRBJ1-5,-,many,TRBV28,15,CASSFQAPSNQPQHF,TGTGCCAGCAGTTTTCAGGCACCGAGCAATCAGCCCCAGCATTTT
TRBJ1-3,-,many,TRBV11-3,14,CASSLWWTGNTIYF,TGTGCCAGCAGCTTATGGTGGACTGGAAACACCATATATTTT
TRBJ1-1,-,many,TRBV12-3/TRBV12-4,15,CASTFTGVGNTEAFF,TGTGCCAGCACCTTCACCGGGGTGGGGAACACTGAAGCTTTCTTT
TRBJ2-3,-,many,TRBV5-4,15,CASSSPRGSTDTQYF,TGTGCCAGCAGCTCCCCCCGGGGGTCAACAGATACGCAGTATTTT
TRBJ1-5,-,many,TRBV20-1,14,CSASRGRLNQPQHF,TGCAGTGCTAGTAGAGGCAGGTTGAATCAGCCCCAGCATTTT
TRBJ2-3,-,many,TRBV28,13,CASTLRGPDTQYF,TGTGCCAGCACCCTCCGAGGGCCAGATACGCAGTATTTT
TRBJ1-1,TRBD1,many,TRBV5-1,16,CASSLGSGTGGSEAFF,TGCGCCAGCAGCTTGGGTTCCGGGACAGGGGGATCTGAAGCTTTCTTT
TRBJ1-2,-,many,TRBV18,15,CASSPGQGANYGYTF,TGTGCCAGCTCACCAGGACAAGGGGCTAACTATGGCTACACCTTC
TRBJ2-2,TRBD1,medium-sized,TRBV12-3/TRBV12-4,16,CASSPWTGGDTGELFF,TGTGCCAGCAGTCCGTGGACAGGGGGAGACACCGGGGAGCTGTTTTTT
TRBJ1-2,-,many,TRBV6-5,15,CASRLGQQHNYGYTF,TGTGCCAGCAGACTAGGACAGCAGCATAACTATGGCTACACCTTC
TRBJ2-1,-,many,TRBV6-1,14,CASNGGGARNEQFF,TGTGCCAGCAACGGAGGGGGGGCCAGGAATGAGCAGTTCTTC
TRBJ1-6,TRBD1,medium-sized,TRBV2,15,CASILQGVDNSPLHF,TGTGCCAGCATTTTGCAGGGGGTGGATAATTCACCCCTCCACTTT
TRBJ2-1,-,many,TRBV7-9,15,CASSVTGGSYNEQFF,TGTGCCAGCAGCGTCACTGGGGGCTCCTACAATGAGCAGTTCTTC